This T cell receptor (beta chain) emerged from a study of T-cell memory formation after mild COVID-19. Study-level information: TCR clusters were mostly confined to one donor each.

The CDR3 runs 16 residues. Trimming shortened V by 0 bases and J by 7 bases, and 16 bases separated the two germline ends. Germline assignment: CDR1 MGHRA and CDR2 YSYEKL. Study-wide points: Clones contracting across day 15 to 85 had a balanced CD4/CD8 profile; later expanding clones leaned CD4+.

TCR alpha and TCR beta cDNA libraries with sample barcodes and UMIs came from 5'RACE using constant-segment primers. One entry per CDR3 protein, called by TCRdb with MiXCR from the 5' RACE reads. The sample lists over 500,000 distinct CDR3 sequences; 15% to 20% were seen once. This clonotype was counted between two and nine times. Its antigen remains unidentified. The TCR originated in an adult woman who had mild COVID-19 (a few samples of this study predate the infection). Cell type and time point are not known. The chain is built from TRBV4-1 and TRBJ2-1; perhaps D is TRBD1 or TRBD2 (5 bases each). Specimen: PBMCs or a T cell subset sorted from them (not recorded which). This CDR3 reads CASSQDQGVRRNEQFF. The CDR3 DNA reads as TGCGCCAGCAGCCAAGATCAAGGGGTAAGGAGGAATGAGCAGTTCTTC.